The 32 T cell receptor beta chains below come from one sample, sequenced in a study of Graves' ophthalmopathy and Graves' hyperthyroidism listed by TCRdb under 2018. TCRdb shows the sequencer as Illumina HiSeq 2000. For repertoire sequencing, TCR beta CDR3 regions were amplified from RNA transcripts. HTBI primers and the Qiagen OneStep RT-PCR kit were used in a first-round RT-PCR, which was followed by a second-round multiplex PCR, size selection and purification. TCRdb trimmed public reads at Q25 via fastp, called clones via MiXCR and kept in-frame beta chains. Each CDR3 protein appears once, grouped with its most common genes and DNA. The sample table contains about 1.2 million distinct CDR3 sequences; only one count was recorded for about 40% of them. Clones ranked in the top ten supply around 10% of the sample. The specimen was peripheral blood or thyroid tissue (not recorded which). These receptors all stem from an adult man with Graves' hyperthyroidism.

The CDR3 DNA reads TGCGCCAGCAGTGAACGTTTCGGGCGATCGAACACCGGGGAGCTGTTTTTT. It specifies CASSERFGRSNTGELFF. The chain links TRBV10-1 to TRBJ2-2; unclear D gene. V lost 3 bases and J lost 0, with 14 bases in between. Per germline, CDR1 WNHNN and CDR2 SYGVQD (reference sequence). The CDR3 is 17 residues long.

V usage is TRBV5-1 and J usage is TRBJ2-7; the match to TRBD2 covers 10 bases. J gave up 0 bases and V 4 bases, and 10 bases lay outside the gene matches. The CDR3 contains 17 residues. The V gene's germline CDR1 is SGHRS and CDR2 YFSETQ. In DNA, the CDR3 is TGCGCCAGCAGCGCTACTAGCGGGACTAACAGCTCCTACGAGCAGTACTTC. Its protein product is CASSATSGTNSSYEQYF.

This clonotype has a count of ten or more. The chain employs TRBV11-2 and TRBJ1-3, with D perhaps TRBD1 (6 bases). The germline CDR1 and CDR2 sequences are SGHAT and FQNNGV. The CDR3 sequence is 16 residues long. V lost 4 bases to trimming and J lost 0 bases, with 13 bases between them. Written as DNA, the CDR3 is TGTGCCAGCAGCTCCAGGGGCTCGTTCTCTGGAAACACCATATATTTT. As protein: CASSSRGSFSGNTIYF. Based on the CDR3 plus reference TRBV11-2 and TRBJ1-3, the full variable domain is EAGVAQSPRYKIIEKRQSVAFWCNPISGHATLYWYQQILGQGPKLLIQFQNNGVVDDSQLPKDRFSAERLKGVDSTLKIQPAKLEDSAVYLCASSSRGSFSGNTIYFGEGSWLTVV.

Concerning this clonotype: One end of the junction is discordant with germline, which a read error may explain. CDR3 residues: CASKALLPGNTIYF. CDR3 DNA: TGTGCCAGCAAAGCCCTCCTACCTGGAAACACCATATATTTT. This chain connects TRBV10-2 to TRBJ1-3, with unresolved D. CDR1 WSHSY and CDR2 SAAADI come from the germline V gene. The CDR3 extends over 14 amino acids.

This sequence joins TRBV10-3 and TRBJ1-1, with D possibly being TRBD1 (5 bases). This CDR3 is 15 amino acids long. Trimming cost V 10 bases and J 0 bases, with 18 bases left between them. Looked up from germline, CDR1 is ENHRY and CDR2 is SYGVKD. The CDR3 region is CASSRGRVMNTEAFF. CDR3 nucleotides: TGTGCCAGCTCTCGAGGCAGGGTAATGAACACTGAAGCTTTCTTT.

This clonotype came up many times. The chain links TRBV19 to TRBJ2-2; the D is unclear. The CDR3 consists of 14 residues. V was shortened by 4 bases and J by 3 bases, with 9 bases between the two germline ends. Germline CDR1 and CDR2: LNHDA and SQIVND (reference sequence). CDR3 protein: CASSTAAYTGELFF. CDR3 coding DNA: TGTGCCAGTAGTACGGCAGCTTACACCGGGGAGCTGTTTTTT.

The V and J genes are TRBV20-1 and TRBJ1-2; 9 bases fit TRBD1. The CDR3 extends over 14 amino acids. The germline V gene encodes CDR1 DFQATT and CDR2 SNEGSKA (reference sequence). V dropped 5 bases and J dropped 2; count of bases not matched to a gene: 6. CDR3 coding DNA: TGCAGTGCTCCAAAACAGGGGGCCAACTATGGCTACACCTTC. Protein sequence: CSAPKQGANYGYTF.

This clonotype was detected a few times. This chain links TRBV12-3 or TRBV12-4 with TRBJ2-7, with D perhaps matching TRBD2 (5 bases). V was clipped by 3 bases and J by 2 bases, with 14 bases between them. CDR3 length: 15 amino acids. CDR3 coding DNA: TGTGCCAGCAGTTTTGGGCAGCGGCCGGCCTACGAGCAGTACTTC. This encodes CASSFGQRPAYEQYF.

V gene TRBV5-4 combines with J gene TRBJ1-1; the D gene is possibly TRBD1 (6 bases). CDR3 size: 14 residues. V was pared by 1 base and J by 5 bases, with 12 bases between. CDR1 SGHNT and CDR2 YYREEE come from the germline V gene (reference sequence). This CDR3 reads CASSLTGRRTEAFF. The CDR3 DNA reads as TGTGCCAGCAGCTTGACAGGGAGGCGGACTGAAGCTTTCTTT.

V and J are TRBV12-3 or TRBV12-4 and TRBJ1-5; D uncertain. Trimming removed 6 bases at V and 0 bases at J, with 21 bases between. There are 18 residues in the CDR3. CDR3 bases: TGTGCCAGCAGCCGGGGTAGGAAGGGAGCTTATAGCAATCAGCCCCAGCATTTT. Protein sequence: CASSRGRKGAYSNQPQHF.

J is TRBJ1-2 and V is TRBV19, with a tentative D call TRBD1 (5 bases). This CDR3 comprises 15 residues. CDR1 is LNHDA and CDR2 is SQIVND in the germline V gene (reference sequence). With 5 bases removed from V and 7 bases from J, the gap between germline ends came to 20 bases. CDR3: CASSAQSDRQGGYTF. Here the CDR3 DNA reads TGTGCCAGTAGTGCGCAGTCTGACCGCCAGGGTGGCTACACCTTC.

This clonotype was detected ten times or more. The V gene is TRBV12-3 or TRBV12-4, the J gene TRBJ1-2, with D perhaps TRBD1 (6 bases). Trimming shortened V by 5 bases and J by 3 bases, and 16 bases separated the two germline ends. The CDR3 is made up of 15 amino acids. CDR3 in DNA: TGTGCCAGCAGTCCGCAAGGGGGGCCCTACTATGGCTACACCTTC. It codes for CASSPQGGPYYGYTF.

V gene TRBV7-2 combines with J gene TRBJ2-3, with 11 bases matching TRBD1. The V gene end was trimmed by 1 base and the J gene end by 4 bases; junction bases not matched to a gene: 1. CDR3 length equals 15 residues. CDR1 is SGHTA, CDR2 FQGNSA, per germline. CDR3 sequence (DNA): TGTGCCAGCAGCTTAGGGACAGGGGGCGCAGATACGCAGTATTTT. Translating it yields CASSLGTGGADTQYF.

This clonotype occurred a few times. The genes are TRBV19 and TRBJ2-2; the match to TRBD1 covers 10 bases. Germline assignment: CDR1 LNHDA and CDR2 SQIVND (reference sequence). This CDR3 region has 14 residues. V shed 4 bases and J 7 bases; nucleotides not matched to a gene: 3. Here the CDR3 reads CASSRDRGGGELFF. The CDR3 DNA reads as TGTGCCAGTAGTAGGGACAGGGGAGGCGGGGAGCTGTTTTTT.

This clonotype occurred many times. CDR3 nucleotides: TGTGCCAGTAGTGGGGAGACCGACAGGCGGAACACTGAAGCTTTCTTT. Residues: CASSGETDRRNTEAFF. This chain uses TRBV19 with TRBJ1-1, with D perhaps TRBD1 (6 bases). The CDR3 consists of 16 residues. Trimming shortened V by 5 bases and J by 1 base, and 17 bases separated the two germline ends. In germline, CDR1 is LNHDA, CDR2 SQIVND (reference sequence).

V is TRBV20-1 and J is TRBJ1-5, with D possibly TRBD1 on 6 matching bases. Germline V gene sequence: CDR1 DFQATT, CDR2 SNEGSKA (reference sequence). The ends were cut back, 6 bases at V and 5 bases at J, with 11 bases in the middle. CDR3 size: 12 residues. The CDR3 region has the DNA TGCAGTGCATTGGCAGGGGATCAGCCCCAGCATTTT. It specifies CSALAGDQPQHF.

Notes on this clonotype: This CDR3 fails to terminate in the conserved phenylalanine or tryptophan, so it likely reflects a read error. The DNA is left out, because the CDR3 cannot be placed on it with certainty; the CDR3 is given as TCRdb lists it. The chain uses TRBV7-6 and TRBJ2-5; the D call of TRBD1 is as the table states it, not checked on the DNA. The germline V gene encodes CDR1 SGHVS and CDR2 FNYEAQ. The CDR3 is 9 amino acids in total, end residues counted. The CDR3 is CASSPPDNY.

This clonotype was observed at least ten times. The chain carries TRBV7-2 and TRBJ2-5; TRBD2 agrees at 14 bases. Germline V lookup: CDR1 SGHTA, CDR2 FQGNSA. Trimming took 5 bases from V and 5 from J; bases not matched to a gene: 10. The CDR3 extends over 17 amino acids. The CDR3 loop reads CASSIRGGTSGSETQYF. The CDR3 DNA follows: TGTGCCAGCAGCATCAGGGGAGGGACTAGCGGGAGTGAGACCCAGTACTTC.

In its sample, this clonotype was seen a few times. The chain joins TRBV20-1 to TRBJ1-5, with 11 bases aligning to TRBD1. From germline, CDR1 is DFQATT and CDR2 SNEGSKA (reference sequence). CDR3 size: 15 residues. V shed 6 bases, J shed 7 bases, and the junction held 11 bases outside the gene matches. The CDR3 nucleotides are TGCAGTGCCGGAAGACGGACAGGGGGCGTCCAGCCCCAGCATTTT. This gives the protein CSAGRRTGGVQPQHF.

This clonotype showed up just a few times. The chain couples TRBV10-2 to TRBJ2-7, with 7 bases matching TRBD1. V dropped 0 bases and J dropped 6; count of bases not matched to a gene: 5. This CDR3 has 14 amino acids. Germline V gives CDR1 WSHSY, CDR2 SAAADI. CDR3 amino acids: CASSESSTGTEQYF. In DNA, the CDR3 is TGCGCCAGCAGTGAGTCGTCGACAGGGACCGAGCAGTACTTC.

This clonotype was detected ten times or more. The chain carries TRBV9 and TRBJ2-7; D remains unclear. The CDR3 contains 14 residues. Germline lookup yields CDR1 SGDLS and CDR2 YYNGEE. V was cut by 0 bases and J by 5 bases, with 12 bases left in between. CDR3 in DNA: TGTGCCAGCAGCGTAGACGGTAGCTTGGACGAGCAGTACTTC. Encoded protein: CASSVDGSLDEQYF.

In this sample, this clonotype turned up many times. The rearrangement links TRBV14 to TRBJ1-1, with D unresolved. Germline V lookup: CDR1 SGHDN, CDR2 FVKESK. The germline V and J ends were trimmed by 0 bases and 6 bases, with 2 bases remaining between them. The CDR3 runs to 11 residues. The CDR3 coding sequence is TGTGCCAGCAGCCAAGAGGCTGAAGCTTTCTTT. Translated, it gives CASSQEAEAFF.

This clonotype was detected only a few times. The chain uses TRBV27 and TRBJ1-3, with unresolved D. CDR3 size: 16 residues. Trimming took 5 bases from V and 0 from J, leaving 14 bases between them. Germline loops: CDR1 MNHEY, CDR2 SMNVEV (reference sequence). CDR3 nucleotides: TGTGCCAGCAGTCCTCTCCCTCATCTCTCTGGAAACACCATATATTTT. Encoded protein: CASSPLPHLSGNTIYF.

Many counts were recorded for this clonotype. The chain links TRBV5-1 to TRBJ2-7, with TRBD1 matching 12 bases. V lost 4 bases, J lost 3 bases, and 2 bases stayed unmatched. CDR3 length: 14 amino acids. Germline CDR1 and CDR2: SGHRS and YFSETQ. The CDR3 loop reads CASSRDRGLYEQYF. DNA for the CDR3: TGCGCCAGCAGCCGGGACAGGGGGCTCTACGAGCAGTACTTC.

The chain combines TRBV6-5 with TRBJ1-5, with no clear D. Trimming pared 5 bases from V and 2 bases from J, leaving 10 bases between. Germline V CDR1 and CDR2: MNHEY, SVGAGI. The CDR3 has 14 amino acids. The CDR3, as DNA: TGTGCCAGCAGTCCCTTCCTCGGCAATCAGCCCCAGCATTTT. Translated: CASSPFLGNQPQHF.

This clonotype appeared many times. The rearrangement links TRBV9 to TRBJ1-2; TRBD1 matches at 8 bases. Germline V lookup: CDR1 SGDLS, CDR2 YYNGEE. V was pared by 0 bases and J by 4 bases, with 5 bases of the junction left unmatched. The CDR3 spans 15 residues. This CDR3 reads CASSVDPGGVYGYTF. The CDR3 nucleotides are TGTGCCAGCAGCGTAGATCCAGGGGGCGTCTATGGCTACACCTTC.

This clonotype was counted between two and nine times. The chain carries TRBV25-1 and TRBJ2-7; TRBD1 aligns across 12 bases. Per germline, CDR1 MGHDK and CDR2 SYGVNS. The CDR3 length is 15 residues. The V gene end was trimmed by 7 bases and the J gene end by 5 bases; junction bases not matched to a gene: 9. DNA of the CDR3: TGTGCCAGCACCGACCCGGGACAGGGGGCCAACGAGCAGTACTTC. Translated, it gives CASTDPGQGANEQYF.

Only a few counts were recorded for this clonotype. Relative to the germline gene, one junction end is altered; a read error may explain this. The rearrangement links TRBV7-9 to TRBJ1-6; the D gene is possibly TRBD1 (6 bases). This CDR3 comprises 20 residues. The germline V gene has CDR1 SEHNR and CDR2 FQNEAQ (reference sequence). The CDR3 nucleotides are TGCGCCAGCAGCCAAGATTCCCCAGGGGATATTAGCTCCTATAATTCACCCCTCCACTTT. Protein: CASSQDSPGDISSYNSPLHF.

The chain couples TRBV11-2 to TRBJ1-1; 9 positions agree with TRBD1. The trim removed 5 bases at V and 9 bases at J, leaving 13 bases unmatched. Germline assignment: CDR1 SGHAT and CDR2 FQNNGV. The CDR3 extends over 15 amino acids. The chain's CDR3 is CASSREPGQGGKAFF. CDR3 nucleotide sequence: TGTGCCAGCAGCCGTGAACCGGGACAGGGAGGGAAAGCTTTCTTT.

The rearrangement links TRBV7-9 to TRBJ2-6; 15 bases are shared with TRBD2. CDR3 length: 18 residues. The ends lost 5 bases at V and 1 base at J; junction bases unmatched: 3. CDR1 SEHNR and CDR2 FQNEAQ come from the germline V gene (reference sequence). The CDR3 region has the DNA TGTGCCAGCAGCCCAGGGACTAGCGGGAGGTCTGGGGCCAACGTCCTGACTTTC. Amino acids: CASSPGTSGRSGANVLTF.

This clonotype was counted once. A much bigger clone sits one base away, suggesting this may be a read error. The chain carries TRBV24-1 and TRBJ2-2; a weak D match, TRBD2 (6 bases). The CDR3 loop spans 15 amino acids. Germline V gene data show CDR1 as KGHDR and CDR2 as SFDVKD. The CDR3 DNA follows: TGTGCCACCAGTCATGGACCCACAACTGGCGGGGAGGTGTTTTTT. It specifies CATSHGPTTGGEVFF.

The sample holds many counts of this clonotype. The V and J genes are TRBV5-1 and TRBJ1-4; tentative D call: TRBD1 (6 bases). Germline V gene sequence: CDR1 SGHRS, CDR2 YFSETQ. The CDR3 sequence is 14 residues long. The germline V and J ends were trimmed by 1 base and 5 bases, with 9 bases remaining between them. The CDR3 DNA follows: TGCGCCAGCAGCTTGCGGGACACCAATGAAAAACTGTTTTTT. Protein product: CASSLRDTNEKLFF.